These T cell receptor beta chains were read from a single sample in a study of cytomegalovirus exposure and HLA in healthy donors. The table came from immunoSEQ multiplex PCR; TCRdb's copy has only in-frame clones and leaves some out. The sample has about 250,000 clones, approximately 70% seen once. Sequenced input: PBMCs. Every receptor here comes from a female donor in good health and CMV-seronegative. Each CDR3 is given with its conserved first and last residue. Each record gives: V gene, J gene, D gene, clone size, CDR3 protein, CDR3 DNA. A D gene is named only where the DNA matches it firmly. Rows give clone size only sometimes, using once, few, many, or a class for an expanded clone.

>TRBV9|TRBJ2-1|TRBD2|.
CASASPAGGPNEQFF
TGTGCCAGCGCCAGCCCAGCGGGAGGGCCCAATGAGCAGTTCTTC
>TRBV5-6|TRBJ1-1|TRBD1|.
CASSLRDRGRTEAFF
TGTGCCAGCAGCTTAAGGGACAGGGGGCGGACTGAAGCTTTCTTT
>TRBV5-6|TRBJ1-4|.|few
CASSSDSSKAGTTNEKLFF
TGTGCCAGCAGCTCGGACAGTTCGAAGGCGGGTACGACTAATGAAAAACTGTTTTTT
>TRBV18|TRBJ2-7|TRBD2|once
CASSPTSGGSYEQYF
TGTGCCAGCTCACCGACTAGCGGGGGTTCCTACGAGCAGTACTTC
>TRBV20-1|TRBJ1-1|.|.
CSATKNTEAFF
TGCAGTGCCACAAAGAACACTGAAGCTTTCTTT
>TRBV7-2|TRBJ2-7|.|few
CASIRQYPYEQYF
TGTGCCAGCATAAGACAGTACCCCTACGAGCAGTACTTC
>TRBV27|TRBJ2-3|TRBD2|once
CASRGTSGRNTQYF
TGTGCCAGCAGGGGGACTAGCGGGAGGAATACGCAGTATTTT
>TRBV18|TRBJ1-1|.|.
CASSPSGSGTEAFF
TGTGCCAGCTCACCATCCGGGTCCGGCACTGAAGCTTTCTTT
>TRBV11-3|TRBJ2-7|TRBD1|.
CASSLGDRGRMDEQYF
TGTGCCAGCAGCTTAGGGGACAGGGGGCGAATGGACGAGCAGTACTTC
>TRBV4-1|TRBJ2-4|.|.
CASSQYNSLAKNIQYF
TGCGCCAGCAGCCAATATAATAGCCTAGCCAAAAACATTCAGTACTTC
>TRBV5-6|TRBJ2-7|.|once
CASSLVGGSIYEQYF
TGTGCCAGCAGCTTAGTGGGGGGATCCATCTACGAGCAGTACTTC
>TRBV19|TRBJ2-7|TRBD2|.
CASSETSGYEQYF
TGTGCCAGTAGTGAGACTAGCGGTTACGAGCAGTACTTC
>TRBV11-3|TRBJ2-7|TRBD1|.
CASTPSGGAIYEQYF
TGTGCCAGCACCCCGTCAGGGGGCGCGATCTACGAGCAGTACTTC
>TRBV28|TRBJ2-5|.|.
CASSLAGSPERETQYF
TGTGCCAGCAGTTTAGCGGGCAGTCCGGAAAGGGAGACCCAGTACTTC
>TRBV27|TRBJ1-1|.|.
CASMEGGWDTEAFF
TGTGCCAGCATGGAGGGTGGGTGGGACACTGAAGCTTTCTTT
>TRBV28|TRBJ2-7|.|once
CAIEGGAVNEQYF
TGTGCCATCGAGGGGGGGGCTGTGAACGAGCAGTACTTC
>TRBV11-3|TRBJ2-2|TRBD2|.
CASSLASGRAGTGELFF
TGTGCCAGCAGCTTAGCTAGCGGGAGGGCCGGCACCGGGGAGCTGTTTTTT
>TRBV7-2|TRBJ2-1|.|.
CASSSLVKRGISPYNEQFF
TGTGCCAGCAGCTCCTTAGTTAAGCGAGGAATTTCTCCTTACAATGAGCAGTTCTTC
>TRBV11-2|TRBJ2-7|.|.
CASSQTAVYEQYF
TGTGCCAGCAGCCAGACAGCAGTCTACGAGCAGTACTTC
>TRBV19|TRBJ2-7|TRBD2|.
CASRTIAGSSYEQYF
TGTGCCAGTAGAACAATAGCGGGCTCCTCCTACGAGCAGTACTTC
>TRBV19|TRBJ2-7|TRBD2|.
CASREGTSGNLYEQYF
TGTGCCAGTAGAGAAGGGACTAGCGGGAACCTCTACGAGCAGTACTTC
>TRBV13|TRBJ2-1|TRBD1|few
CASSRVRQGGYNEQFF
TGTGCCAGCAGCCGAGTAAGACAGGGTGGGTACAATGAGCAGTTCTTC
>TRBV2|TRBJ1-1|.|few
CASSERGATEAFF
TGTGCCAGCAGTGAGCGCGGGGCCACTGAAGCTTTCTTT
>TRBV29-1|TRBJ2-1|.|.
CSVVRRLSDEQFF
TGCAGCGTTGTTCGGAGGCTTAGTGATGAGCAGTTCTTC
>TRBV6-1|TRBJ1-1|.|.
CASSGRQNTEAFF
TGTGCCAGCAGCGGCAGGCAAAACACTGAAGCTTTCTTT
>TRBV27|TRBJ2-7|TRBD2|few
CASRTGTSGSGEQYF
TGTGCCAGCAGAACCGGGACTAGCGGGAGTGGGGAGCAGTACTTC
>TRBV6-5|TRBJ1-1|TRBD1|.
CASKDAGQGSTEAFF
TGTGCCAGCAAGGATGCCGGACAGGGGAGCACTGAAGCTTTCTTT
>TRBV7-6|TRBJ1-1|.|.
CASSLAQGGNTEAFF
TGTGCCAGCAGCTTAGCGCAAGGAGGGAACACTGAAGCTTTCTTT
>TRBV6-6|TRBJ2-3|.|.
CASSYGPFTDTQYF
TGTGCCAGCAGTTACGGGCCATTCACAGATACGCAGTATTTT
>TRBV4-1|TRBJ2-5|.|.
CASSFRSQETQYF
TGCGCCAGCAGTTTCAGATCACAAGAGACCCAGTACTTC
>TRBV2|TRBJ2-2|.|.
CASSGSGETGELFF
TGTGCCAGCAGTGGGAGTGGTGAAACCGGGGAGCTGTTTTTT
>TRBV7-8|TRBJ2-7|TRBD2|.
CASSSRSSGSYEQYF
TGTGCCAGCAGCTCCCGTAGTAGCGGGAGTTACGAGCAGTACTTC
>TRBV11-1|TRBJ2-3|TRBD2|few
CASSLGLAGGGDTQYF
TGTGCCAGCAGCTTAGGACTAGCGGGAGGAGGAGATACGCAGTATTTT
>TRBV10-3|TRBJ2-6|TRBD2|.
CAISESLGLAGGFFGANVLTF
TGTGCCATCAGTGAGTCATTAGGACTAGCGGGAGGATTTTTTGGGGCCAACGTCCTGACTTTC
>TRBV2|TRBJ1-5|TRBD1|.
CASAPPDRNNQPQHF
TGTGCCAGCGCCCCCCCGGACAGGAACAATCAGCCCCAGCATTTT
>TRBV6-1|TRBJ1-5|TRBD1|.
CASSDRWGQGQPQHF
TGTGCCAGCAGTGATAGGTGGGGACAGGGACAGCCCCAGCATTTT
>TRBV11-2|TRBJ2-3|TRBD2|.
CASSHSGSRTDTQYF
TGTGCCAGCAGCCATAGCGGGAGTCGGACAGATACGCAGTATTTT
>TRBV30|TRBJ1-1|TRBD1|.
CACHLSGRGLTEAFF
TGTGCCTGTCACCTATCGGGCAGGGGGCTCACTGAAGCTTTCTTT
>TRBV11-2|TRBJ1-1|.|.
CASSFRGRRLNTEAFF
TGTGCCAGCAGCTTCCGGGGGAGGAGGCTGAACACTGAAGCTTTCTTT
>TRBV7-7|TRBJ2-7|.|.
CASSWGPSVSYEQYF
TGTGCTAGCAGCTGGGGTCCTAGCGTATCCTACGAGCAGTACTTC
>TRBV5-4|TRBJ2-2|TRBD2|.
CASSLPSGNTGELFF
TGTGCCAGCAGCTTGCCTAGCGGGAACACCGGGGAGCTGTTTTTT
>TRBV18|TRBJ2-1|TRBD2|.
CASSLLAGEAEQFF
TGTGCCAGCTCCCTACTAGCGGGAGAAGCTGAGCAGTTCTTC
>TRBV9|TRBJ1-1|TRBD1|once
CASSVAGTGFPNTEAFF
TGTGCCAGCAGCGTAGCCGGGACAGGGTTTCCGAACACTGAAGCTTTCTTT
>TRBV5-1|TRBJ2-1|.|.
CASSLGGRGKNNEQFF
TGCGCCAGCAGCTTGGGGGGTAGAGGGAAGAACAATGAGCAGTTCTTC
>TRBV5-1|TRBJ2-3|TRBD1|.
CASSSGTERKNTQYF
TGCGCCAGCAGCTCCGGGACAGAGAGGAAGAATACGCAGTATTTT
>TRBV5-1|TRBJ2-1|.|.
CASSLAKDRSFTYNEQFF
TGCGCCAGCAGCTTGGCCAAGGACAGATCCTTTACCTACAATGAGCAGTTCTTC
>TRBV28|TRBJ1-1|TRBD1|few
CASSRTGMNTEAFF
TGTGCCAGCAGTAGGACAGGCATGAACACTGAAGCTTTCTTT
>TRBV4-2|TRBJ1-6|TRBD1|.
CASSQGQSNSPLHF
TGTGCCAGCAGCCAGGGACAGTCTAATTCACCCCTCCACTTT
>TRBV2|TRBJ2-7|.|few
CASSVITGYEQYF
TGTGCCAGCAGTGTTATTACCGGGTACGAGCAGTACTTC
>TRBV28|TRBJ2-5|.|.
CASSLRVTGAILGETQYF
TGTGCCAGCAGCCTCCGGGTTACGGGTGCCATCTTGGGAGAGACCCAGTACTTC
>TRBV18|TRBJ2-5|.|once
CASSPRQSGVGTQYF
TGTGCCAGCTCACCAAGACAGTCGGGAGTGGGGACCCAGTACTTC
>TRBV10-1|TRBJ1-1|.|.
CASSGPRGTEAFF
TGCGCCAGCAGTGGTCCTCGGGGGACTGAAGCTTTCTTT
>TRBV5-4|TRBJ2-3|.|.
CASSLTQGGRDTQYF
TGTGCCAGCAGCTTGACACAGGGAGGGAGGGATACGCAGTATTTT
>TRBV6-5|TRBJ2-7|.|.
CASSYRDKPTYEQYF
TGTGCCAGCAGTTATCGGGACAAACCTACCTACGAGCAGTACTTC
>TRBV11-3|TRBJ2-1|.|.
CASSFELGNEQFF
TGTGCCAGCAGCTTCGAACTTGGCAATGAGCAGTTCTTC
>TRBV5-4|TRBJ2-1|TRBD1|once
CASSLAGTGAYNEQFF
TGTGCCAGCAGCTTGGCCGGGACAGGGGCCTACAATGAGCAGTTCTTC
>TRBV30|TRBJ2-1|.|.
CAWSVGVTQFF
TGTGCCTGGAGTGTAGGGGTAACCCAGTTCTTC
>TRBV2|TRBJ2-7|.|.
CASSEQGLALYEQYF
TGTGCCAGCAGTGAACAGGGGTTGGCTCTTTACGAGCAGTACTTC
>TRBV11-1|TRBJ1-2|.|.
CASSLATGGIDYGYTF
TGTGCCAGCAGCTTAGCGACGGGGGGAATTGACTATGGCTACACCTTC
>TRBV7-6|TRBJ2-2|TRBD2|.
CASSRWGLAGAAGELFF
TGTGCCAGCAGCAGATGGGGACTAGCGGGAGCCGCCGGGGAGCTGTTTTTT